This entry lists 29 T cell receptor beta chains sequenced from one sample in a study of cytomegalovirus exposure and HLA in healthy donors. Primers for the PCR totalled 60 Vbeta and 13 Jbeta. The repertoire was sequenced with immunoSEQ multiplex PCR; TCRdb's copy has only in-frame clones and lacks some. This sample has 100,000 to 150,000 clones, with approximately 71% found just once. The sequencing input was PBMCs. Receptors were obtained from a woman in her forties or fifties in good health and CMV-seronegative.

Details on this clone: One end of the junction fails to match germline, which may point to a read error. V and J are TRBV7-9 and TRBJ2-7; tentatively, D is TRBD2 (6 bases). The CDR3 loop spans 15 amino acids. From germline, CDR1 is SEHNR and CDR2 FQNEAQ (reference sequence). CDR3 loop: CSSSLAAGWAYEQYF. The CDR3 nucleotides read TGTTCCAGCAGCTTAGCGGCAGGGTGGGCCTACGAGCAGTACTTC.

V usage is TRBV5-6 and J usage is TRBJ2-7; D might be TRBD2 (6 bases). This CDR3 is built from 14 residues. The V gene lost 0 bases and the J gene lost 2 bases, with 9 bases spanning the gap. Germline V gene lookup returns CDR1 SGHDT and CDR2 YYEEEE. The CDR3 DNA is TGTGCCAGCAGCTTGGCGGGGGTTACCTACGAGCAGTACTTC. Its protein is CASSLAGVTYEQYF.

This chain connects TRBV6-1 to TRBJ2-7, with D possibly being TRBD1 (5 bases). CDR1 is MNHNS and CDR2 is SASEGT in the germline V gene. Trimming took 3 bases from V and 10 from J, leaving 13 bases between them. The CDR3 length is 12 residues. The CDR3 region has the DNA TGTGCCAGCAGTGAGGATCTCAGGGTCCAGTACTTC. It codes for CASSEDLRVQYF.

The V gene is TRBV4-1, the J gene TRBJ1-5, with 8 bases matching TRBD1. J gave up 5 bases and V 1 base, and 13 bases lay outside the gene matches. The CDR3 is 18 amino acids. CDR1 and CDR2 from the germline V gene are MGHRA and YSYEKL. The CDR3 DNA is TGCGCCAGCAGCCAAGCGTTGCCCCGGGACAGGCGGTATCAGCCCCAGCATTTT. As protein: CASSQALPRDRRYQPQHF.

The chain couples TRBV7-2 to TRBJ2-3, with D unresolved. V lost 6 bases, J lost 0 bases, and 13 bases lay in between. Per germline, CDR1 SGHTA and CDR2 FQGNSA. The CDR3 contains 15 residues. CDR3 in amino acids: CASSPTRTSTDTQYF. CDR3 in DNA: TGTGCCAGCAGTCCAACTCGAACTAGCACAGATACGCAGTATTTT.

This clone was found a few times. V usage is TRBV14 and J usage is TRBJ2-1, with D tentatively TRBD2 (6 bases). Germline V gene data show CDR1 as SGHDN and CDR2 as FVKESK. This CDR3 comprises 15 residues. Trimming pared 4 bases from V and 3 bases from J, leaving 13 bases between. The CDR3 is CASSPTGTFYNEQFF. In DNA form, the CDR3 reads TGTGCCAGCAGCCCAACCGGGACTTTCTACAATGAGCAGTTCTTC.

This rearrangement joins TRBV28 to TRBJ2-3, with 9 bases aligning to TRBD2. J gave up 2 bases and V 5 bases, and 8 bases lay outside the gene matches. This CDR3 contains 16 residues. The germline V gene has CDR1 MDHEN and CDR2 SYDVKM. The CDR3 sequence: CASSPGTSLHTDTQYF. Here the CDR3 DNA reads TGTGCCAGCAGTCCCGGGACTAGCCTACACACAGATACGCAGTATTTT.

The J gene is TRBJ2-3, the V gene TRBV6-6, with D possibly matching TRBD1 (6 bases). This CDR3 region has 13 residues. The ends were cut back, 3 bases at V and 3 bases at J, with 7 bases in the middle. Germline-derived CDR1 and CDR2 are MNHNY and SVGAGI (reference sequence). Here the CDR3 reads CASSYQGTDTQYF. Here the CDR3 DNA reads TGTGCCAGCAGTTATCAGGGGACAGATACGCAGTATTTT.

This chain connects TRBV19 to TRBJ1-1; 10 nucleotides match TRBD1. The V gene's germline CDR1 is LNHDA and CDR2 SQIVND (reference sequence). CDR3 length: 15 residues. V shed 3 bases, J shed 4 bases, and the junction held 5 bases outside the gene matches. The DNA for the CDR3 is TGTGCCAGTAGTATGGGACAGGGGCTAGGCACTGAAGCTTTCTTT. This translates into CASSMGQGLGTEAFF.

This rearrangement joins TRBV7-2 to TRBJ2-7, with 11 nucleotides matching TRBD2. CDR3 length: 15 amino acids. V was clipped by 2 bases and J by 2 bases; unmatched bases: 2. Germline CDR1 is SGHTA and CDR2 is FQGNSA. The CDR3 sequence: CASSLLAGGAYEQYF. The CDR3 coding sequence is TGTGCCAGCAGCTTACTAGCGGGAGGAGCCTACGAGCAGTACTTC.

This chain connects TRBV4-2 to TRBJ2-3, with a tentative D call TRBD2 (6 bases). The CDR3 extends over 17 amino acids. V lost 4 bases, J lost 2 bases, and 19 bases lay in between. Germline V gives CDR1 LGHNA, CDR2 YNFKEQ. The CDR3 spells CASSLISGSGFTDTQYF. CDR3 DNA sequence: TGTGCCAGCAGCCTCATCTCCGGGAGCGGCTTCACAGATACGCAGTATTTT.

This clone was detected once. The chain employs TRBV10-2 and TRBJ1-1; no clear D gene. Germline V gives CDR1 WSHSY, CDR2 SAAADI. This CDR3 is built from 12 residues. Trimming took off 5 bases at V and 4 bases at J, with 8 bases between the two ends. In nucleotides, the CDR3 is TGCGCCAGCAGTCACGCAGGCACTGAAGCTTTCTTT. Residues: CASSHAGTEAFF.

The chain has TRBV28 and TRBJ1-4; tentative D call: TRBD1 (6 bases). Germline V lookup: CDR1 MDHEN, CDR2 SYDVKM. The CDR3 is 15 amino acids. V was shortened by 5 bases and J by 2 bases, with 12 bases between the two germline ends. Here the CDR3 reads CASSATGSTNEKLFF. The CDR3 bases are TGTGCCAGCAGTGCAACAGGGTCTACTAATGAAAAACTGTTTTTT.

V gene TRBV7-9 combines with J gene TRBJ2-7; 10 bases are a match to TRBD1. Germline V gene sequence: CDR1 SEHNR, CDR2 FQNEAQ (reference sequence). The J segment lost 2 bases and the V segment lost 5 bases, leaving 3 bases of the junction unmatched. The CDR3 is made up of 14 amino acids. The chain's CDR3 is CASSPDRGPYEQYF. The CDR3 region has the DNA TGTGCCAGCAGCCCCGACAGGGGGCCCTACGAGCAGTACTTC.

The CDR3 DNA reads TGTGCCAGCTCACCACCCCAGGGTAACATTCAGTACTTC. Translated: CASSPPQGNIQYF. The J gene is TRBJ2-4, the V gene TRBV18; D possibly corresponds to TRBD1 (5 bases). Trimming took 0 bases from V and 7 from J, leaving 7 bases between them. The CDR3 runs 13 residues. Germline V gene sequence: CDR1 KGHSH, CDR2 LQKENI. Full variable domain (outside the CDR3, taken from reference TRBV18 and TRBJ2-4): NAGVMQNPRHLVRRRGQEARLRCSPMKGHSHVYWYRQLPEEGLKFMVYLQKENIIDESGMPKERFSAEFPKEGPSILRIQQVVRGDSAAYFCASSPPQGNIQYFGAGTRLSVL.

This chain uses TRBV11-1 with TRBJ2-2; 7 nucleotides agree with TRBD2. The CDR3 runs to 13 residues. In germline, CDR1 is SGHAT, CDR2 FQDESV (reference sequence). V gave up 5 bases and J gave up 12 bases; unmatched junction bases: 9. This CDR3 is CASSPGVGGKLFF. The CDR3 DNA sequence: TGTGCCAGCAGCCCCGGAGTGGGAGGGAAGCTGTTTTTT.

The chain recombines TRBV29-1 with TRBJ2-1; tentative D call: TRBD1 (6 bases). Germline values: CDR1 SQVTM, CDR2 ANQGSEA. The CDR3 sequence is 13 residues long. With 4 bases removed from V and 10 bases from J, the gap between germline ends came to 17 bases. The DNA for the CDR3 is TGCAGCGTTGGTGTGACAGGAGGCGGGGAGCAGTTCTTC. Amino acids: CSVGVTGGGEQFF.

The chain couples TRBV9 to TRBJ2-4, with D possibly being TRBD2 (6 bases). The CDR3 loop spans 15 amino acids. V shed 0 bases and J shed 6 bases, with 13 bases lying between them. Germline V gene data show CDR1 as SGDLS and CDR2 as YYNGEE. The CDR3 coding sequence is TGTGCCAGCAGCGTAGACCAGACGCGGGGAAACATTCAGTACTTC. Its protein is CASSVDQTRGNIQYF.

Turning to this clone: The junction departs from germline at one end; a sequencing error may be responsible. The CDR3 DNA sequence: TGTTCCAGCAGCTTCCAGGCGAACACTGAAGCTTTCTTT. This encodes CSSSFQANTEAFF. The genes are TRBV7-9 and TRBJ1-1; no firm D call. This CDR3 comprises 13 residues. Germline assignment: CDR1 SEHNR and CDR2 FQNEAQ (reference sequence).

V gene TRBV29-1 combines with J gene TRBJ1-4; D gene uncertain. The CDR3 runs 14 residues. Deletions cut 6 bases from V and 0 bases from J, with 11 bases between. From germline, CDR1 is SQVTM and CDR2 ANQGSEA. CDR3 sequence (DNA): TGCAGCGTGCAGAGGGCTGCAACTAATGAAAAACTGTTTTTT. Translation: CSVQRAATNEKLFF.

This chain joins TRBV30 and TRBJ2-5; D not certain. Germline V gives CDR1 GTSNPN, CDR2 SVGIG (reference sequence). The CDR3 contains 11 residues. Trimming stripped 1 base from V and 4 bases from J, with 4 bases between. The CDR3 protein is CAWSASETQYF. The DNA for the CDR3 is TGTGCCTGGAGTGCATCAGAGACCCAGTACTTC.

This clone was recorded only once. This chain joins TRBV18 and TRBJ1-5; D might be TRBD1 (5 bases). The CDR3 runs to 15 residues. V was cut by 3 bases and J by 0 bases, with 9 bases left in between. Germline-derived CDR1 and CDR2 are KGHSH and LQKENI. DNA of the CDR3: TGTGCCAGCTCACCGGACATTTATAGCAATCAGCCCCAGCATTTT. Translation gives CASSPDIYSNQPQHF.

The genes are TRBV6-5 and TRBJ1-1; D perhaps matches TRBD1 (5 bases). The CDR3 has 15 amino acids. Germline V CDR1 and CDR2: MNHEY, SVGAGI. The V gene lost 2 bases and the J gene lost 1 base, with 11 bases spanning the gap. The CDR3 nucleotides are TGTGCCAGCAGTTACAAAAGAACAGGGAACACTGAAGCTTTCTTT. This encodes CASSYKRTGNTEAFF.

The chain joins TRBV10-3 to TRBJ2-1; D ambiguous. Germline V lookup: CDR1 ENHRY, CDR2 SYGVKD. The CDR3 has 15 amino acids. V was shortened by 5 bases and J by 6 bases, with 17 bases between the two germline ends. The CDR3 here is CAISRSAQFRNEQFF. In nucleotides, the CDR3 is TGTGCCATCAGTCGCAGTGCCCAATTCCGCAATGAGCAGTTCTTC.

CDR3 nucleotide sequence: TGTGCCAGTAGTCGGCCGGGACTAGCGGGGAACAATGAGCAGTTCTTC. Its protein is CASSRPGLAGNNEQFF. The chain employs TRBV19 and TRBJ2-1, with 13 nucleotides matching TRBD2. The CDR3 totals 16 residues. Germline V gene data show CDR1 as LNHDA and CDR2 as SQIVND (reference sequence). V trimming: 5 bases; J trimming: 5 bases; junction bases outside the gene matches: 6. Full variable domain (outside the CDR3, taken from reference TRBV19 and TRBJ2-1): DGGITQSPKYLFRKEGQNVTLSCEQNLNHDAMYWYRQDPGQGLRLIYYSQIVNDFQKGDIAEGYSVSREKKESFPLTVTSAQKNPTAFYLCASSRPGLAGNNEQFFGPGTRLTVL.

V is TRBV9 and J is TRBJ2-1; 7 bases agree with TRBD2. V shed 2 bases, J shed 4 bases, and the junction held 6 bases outside the gene matches. The CDR3 loop spans 15 amino acids. Germline V gene sequence: CDR1 SGDLS, CDR2 YYNGEE. The CDR3 spells CASSVGTITYNEQFF. CDR3 DNA sequence: TGTGCCAGCAGCGTCGGGACTATAACTTACAATGAGCAGTTCTTC.

This clone was observed once. The chain carries TRBV7-9 and TRBJ2-7; tentatively, D is TRBD2 (6 bases). Trimming pared 2 bases from V and 3 bases from J, leaving 23 bases between. This CDR3 region has 18 residues. Germline-derived CDR1 and CDR2 are SEHNR and FQNEAQ (reference sequence). This CDR3 is CASSLYQVAGTSFYEQYF. CDR3 DNA: TGTGCCAGCAGCTTATATCAGGTCGCAGGGACTTCTTTCTACGAGCAGTACTTC.

A remark on this clone: Germline is not matched at one junction end, which may reflect a read error. The V and J genes are TRBV9 and TRBJ2-1; TRBD2 matches 9 bases. The germline CDR1 and CDR2 sequences are SGDLS and YYNGEE. The length of the CDR3 is 15 residues. CDR3 region: CVSSAREGPYNEQFF. The CDR3 region has the DNA TGTGTCAGCAGCGCGCGGGAGGGCCCCTACAATGAGCAGTTCTTC. Full variable domain (remainder filled in from reference TRBV9 and TRBJ2-1): DSGVTQTPKHLITATGQRVTLRCSPRSGDLSVYWYQQSLDQGLQFLIQYYNGEERAKGNILERFSAQQFPDLHSELNLSSLELGDSALYFCVSSAREGPYNEQFFGPGTRLTVL.

V and J are TRBV11-2 and TRBJ2-7; D call uncertain. The V end was cut by 5 bases, the J end by 2 bases, with 16 bases between. The CDR3 runs 15 residues. CDR1 is SGHAT and CDR2 is FQNNGV in the germline V gene. CDR3 nucleotide sequence: TGTGCCAGCAGCCTTGGGCCTTACCGAACCTACGAGCAGTACTTC. The encoded protein is CASSLGPYRTYEQYF.